The clone carrying this TCR beta chain was detected many times. Its antigen is as yet unknown. This specimen belongs to a study of T cell responses to AZD1222 COVID-19 vaccine. Data came from immunoSEQ multiplex PCR; TCRdb stores just in-frame clones and leaves some out. The sample has 70,000 to 100,000 clones, 70% to 90% seen once. Whole-study findings and limits: Only six or seven AZD1222 recipients tested seropositive at baseline. No day 14 peak samples; only post-peak repertoires were characterized. Females outnumbered males among donors, who were mostly white British; clonal diversity was possibly underestimated.

There are 15 residues in the CDR3. Trimming removed 0 bases from V and 7 bases from J, with 16 bases in between. Per the germline V gene, CDR1 is MNHEY and CDR2 is SVGAGI. The chain links TRBV6-5 to TRBJ2-7; D is perhaps TRBD2 (6 bases). This specimen was peripheral blood, taken 28 days after the second AZD1222 dose. The TCR was taken from an adult who received the AZD1222 COVID-19 vaccine. The CDR3 bases are TGTGCCAGCAGTTACTCTGGGGACGGAGGGAGAGAGCAGTACTTC. This gives the protein CASSYSGDGGREQYF.